This TCR beta chain comes out of a study of blood T cells in healthy people across ages. The second PCR ran roughly 6 to 11 cycles with a sample-barcoded 5' primer and J-beta primers. TCRdb reprocessed the 5' RACE reads via MiXCR and lists one record per CDR3 protein. The data contain hundreds of thousands of distinct CDR3 sequences, less than 30% of them singletons. This clonotype occurred a few times. Germline-derived CDR1 and CDR2 are SGHTA and FQGNSA. The CDR3 consists of 17 residues. J lost 0 bases, V lost 7 bases, and 11 bases had no gene match. This TCR was recovered from a woman in her 70s in good health. This sequence joins TRBV7-2 and TRBJ1-5; TRBD1 agrees at 8 bases. The sequencing sample was made of blood. CDR3 in DNA: TGTGCCAGCACCCTGGGACAGGCCCTCTCTAGCAATCAGCCCCAGCATTTT. Translating it yields CASTLGQALSSNQPQHF. Variable domain in full (rest from reference TRBV7-2 and TRBJ1-5): GAGVSQSPSNKVTEKGKDVELRCDPISGHTALYWYRQSLGQGLEFLIYFQGNSAPDKSGLPSDRFSAERTGGSVSTLTIQRTQQEDSAVYLCASTLGQALSSNQPQHFGDGTRLSIL.